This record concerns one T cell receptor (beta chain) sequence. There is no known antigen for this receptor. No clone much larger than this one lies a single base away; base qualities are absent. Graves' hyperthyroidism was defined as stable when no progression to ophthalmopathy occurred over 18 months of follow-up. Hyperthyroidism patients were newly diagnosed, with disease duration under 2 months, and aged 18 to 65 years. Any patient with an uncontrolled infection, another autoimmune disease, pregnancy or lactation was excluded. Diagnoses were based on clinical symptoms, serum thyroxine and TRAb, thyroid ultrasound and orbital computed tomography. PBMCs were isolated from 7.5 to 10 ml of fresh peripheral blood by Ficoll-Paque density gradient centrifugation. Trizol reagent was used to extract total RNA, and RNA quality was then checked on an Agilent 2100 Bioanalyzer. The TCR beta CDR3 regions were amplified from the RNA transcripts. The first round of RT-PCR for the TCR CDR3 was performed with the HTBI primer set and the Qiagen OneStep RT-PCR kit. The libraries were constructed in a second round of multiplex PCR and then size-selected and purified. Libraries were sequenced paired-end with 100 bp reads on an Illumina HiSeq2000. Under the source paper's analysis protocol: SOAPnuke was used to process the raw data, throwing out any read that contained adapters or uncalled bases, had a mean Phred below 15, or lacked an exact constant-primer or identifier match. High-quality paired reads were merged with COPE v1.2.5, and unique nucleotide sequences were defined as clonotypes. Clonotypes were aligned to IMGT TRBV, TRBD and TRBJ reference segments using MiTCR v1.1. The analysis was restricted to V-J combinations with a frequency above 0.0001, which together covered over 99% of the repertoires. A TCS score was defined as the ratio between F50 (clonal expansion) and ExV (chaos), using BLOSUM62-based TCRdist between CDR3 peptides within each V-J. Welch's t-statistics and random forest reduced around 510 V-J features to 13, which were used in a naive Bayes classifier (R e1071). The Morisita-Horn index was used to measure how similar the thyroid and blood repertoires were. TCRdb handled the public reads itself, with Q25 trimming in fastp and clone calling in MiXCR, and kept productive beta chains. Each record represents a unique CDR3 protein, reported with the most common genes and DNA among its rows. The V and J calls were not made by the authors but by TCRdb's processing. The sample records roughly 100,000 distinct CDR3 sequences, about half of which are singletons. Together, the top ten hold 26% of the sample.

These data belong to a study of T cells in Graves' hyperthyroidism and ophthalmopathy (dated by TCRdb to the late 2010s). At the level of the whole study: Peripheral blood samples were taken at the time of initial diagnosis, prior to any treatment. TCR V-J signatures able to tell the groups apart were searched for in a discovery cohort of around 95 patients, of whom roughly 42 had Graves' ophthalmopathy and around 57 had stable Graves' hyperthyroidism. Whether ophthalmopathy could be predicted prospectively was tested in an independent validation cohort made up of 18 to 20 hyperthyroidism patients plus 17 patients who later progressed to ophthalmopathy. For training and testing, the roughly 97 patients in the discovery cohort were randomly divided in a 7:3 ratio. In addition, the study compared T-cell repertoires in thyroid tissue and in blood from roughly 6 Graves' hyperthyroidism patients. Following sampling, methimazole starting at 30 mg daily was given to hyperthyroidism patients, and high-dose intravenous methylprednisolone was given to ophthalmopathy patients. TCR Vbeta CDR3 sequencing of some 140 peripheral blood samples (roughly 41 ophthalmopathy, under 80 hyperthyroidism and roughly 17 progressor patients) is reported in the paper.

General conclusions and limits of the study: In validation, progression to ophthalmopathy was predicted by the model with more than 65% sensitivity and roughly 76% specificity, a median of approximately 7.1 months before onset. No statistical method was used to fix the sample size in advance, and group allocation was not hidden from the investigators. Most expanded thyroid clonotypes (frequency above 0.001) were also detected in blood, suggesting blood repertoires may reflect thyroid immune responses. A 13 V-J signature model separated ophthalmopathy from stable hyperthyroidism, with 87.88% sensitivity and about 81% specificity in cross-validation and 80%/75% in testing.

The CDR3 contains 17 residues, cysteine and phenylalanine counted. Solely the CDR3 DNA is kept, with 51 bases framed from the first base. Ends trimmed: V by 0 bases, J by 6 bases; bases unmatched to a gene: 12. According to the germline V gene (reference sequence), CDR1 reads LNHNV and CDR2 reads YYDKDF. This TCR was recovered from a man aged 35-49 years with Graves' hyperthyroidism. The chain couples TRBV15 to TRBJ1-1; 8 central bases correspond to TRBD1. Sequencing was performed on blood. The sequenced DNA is TGTGCCACCAGCAGAGATTACCCCGACATGACAGGGGCTGAAGCTTTCTTT. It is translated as CATSRDYPDMTGAEAFF.